The 13 T cell receptor beta chains in this list originate from one sample, sequenced in a study of T cells after yellow fever vaccination. TCRdb fed the 5' RACE reads into MiXCR, producing one record per CDR3 protein. The profile shows about 32,000 distinct CDR3 sequences, 6% to 8.5% of them singletons. The material was PBMCs, either bulk or a sorted T-cell subset (CD4+, CD8+, memory, or dextramer-sorted; not recorded which), obtained on the day of the first yellow fever vaccination. These receptors were obtained from a man younger than 30 who received the YFV17D yellow fever vaccine.

On this clonotype: A much larger clone differs by one base, so this may be a read error. The V call is TRBV7-2, the J call TRBJ1-5; 7 nucleotides line up with TRBD1. CDR1 is SGHTA and CDR2 is FQGNSA in the germline V gene. This CDR3 contains 17 residues. V shed 4 bases and J 10 bases; nucleotides not matched to a gene: 19. The CDR3 protein is CASSSKAGTVGEEPQHF. The CDR3 region has the DNA TGTGCCAGCAGCTCAAAGGCGGGGACAGTGGGCGAAGAACCCCAGCATTTT. The full variable domain, with the rest looked up from reference TRBV7-2 and TRBJ1-5, is GAGVSQSPSNKVTEKGKDVELRCDPISGHTALYWYRQSLGQGLEFLIYFQGNSAPDKSGLPSDRFSAERTGGSVSTLTIQRTQQEDSAVYLCASSSKAGTVGEEPQHFGDGTRLSIL.

There are many counts of this clonotype. The gene calls are TRBV3-1 and TRBJ2-2; D remains ambiguous. The germline gives CDR1 LGHDT, CDR2 YNNKEL (reference sequence). The V and J ends lost 3 bases and 7 bases respectively, with 12 bases between them. The CDR3 loop spans 14 amino acids. CDR3 bases: TGTGCCAGCAGCCAGGCCGTATCGTACGGGGAGCTGTTTTTT. Its protein product is CASSQAVSYGELFF. Full variable domain (outside the CDR3, taken from reference TRBV3-1 and TRBJ2-2): DTAVSQTPKYLVTQMGNDKSIKCEQNLGHDTMYWYKQDSKKFLKIMFSYNNKELIINETVPNRFSPKSPDKAHLNLHINSLELGDSAVYFCASSQAVSYGELFFGEGSRLTVL.

This clonotype was found many times. The rearrangement uses TRBV7-9 and TRBJ1-4; D possibly corresponds to TRBD1 (6 bases). Germline CDR1 is SEHNR and CDR2 is FQNEAQ (reference sequence). V lost 2 bases to trimming and J lost 8 bases, with 15 bases between them. CDR3 length: 15 amino acids. In DNA, the CDR3 is TGTGCCAGCAGCTTAATGGCAGGTGGGGGCGAAAAACTGTTTTTT. This sequence encodes CASSLMAGGGEKLFF.

Many counts were recorded for this clonotype. The chain is built from TRBV7-2 and TRBJ1-2, with 9 bases fitting TRBD1. The CDR3 is 15 residues long. The junction had 11 bases not matched to a gene; V was cut back by 5 bases and J by 7 bases. Germline CDR1 and CDR2: SGHTA and FQGNSA. The CDR3, as DNA: TGTGCCAGCAGCATAACCGGGACAGGGTCAAGTGGCTACACCTTC. Its translation: CASSITGTGSSGYTF.

This clonotype was observed at least ten times. The chain has TRBV19 and TRBJ2-6, with D perhaps TRBD1 (6 bases). This CDR3 is 15 amino acids long. V lost 6 bases, J lost 1 base, and 10 bases lay in between. Germline assignment: CDR1 LNHDA and CDR2 SQIVND (reference sequence). Here the CDR3 reads CASSSRGSGANVLTF. CDR3 sequence (DNA): TGTGCCAGTAGCAGCAGGGGTTCTGGGGCCAACGTCCTGACTTTC.

This clonotype has at least ten counts. The chain recombines TRBV19 with TRBJ2-3; D is undetermined. Between the trimmed V and J ends, which lost 4 bases and 4 bases, there was a span of 9 bases. Germline assignment: CDR1 LNHDA and CDR2 SQIVND (reference sequence). The length of the CDR3 is 13 residues. CDR3 DNA: TGTGCCAGTAGTACTGAAGGTCCAGATACGCAGTATTTT. It translates to CASSTEGPDTQYF.

This chain links TRBV28 with TRBJ2-6, with D possibly TRBD2 on 6 matching bases. The CDR3 spans 18 residues. CDR1 and CDR2 (germline): MDHEN, SYDVKM. V lost 6 bases, J lost 0 bases, and 18 bases lay in between. In DNA form, the CDR3 reads TGTGCCAGCAGGCTCTACTCGGGACTCAGCTCTGGGGCCAACGTCCTGACTTTC. Translated: CASRLYSGLSSGANVLTF.

This clonotype was recorded at least ten times. The V call is TRBV6-5, the J call TRBJ1-3; D not certain. Germline values: CDR1 MNHEY, CDR2 SVGAGI. The CDR3 is made up of 13 amino acids. Trimming removed 6 bases from V and 0 bases from J, with 6 bases in between. The chain's CDR3 is CASRTPSGNTIYF. CDR3 coding DNA: TGTGCCAGCAGGACACCCTCTGGAAACACCATATATTTT.

The rearrangement joins TRBV7-2 to TRBJ2-4; 11 nucleotides match TRBD2. Germline assignment: CDR1 SGHTA and CDR2 FQGNSA. Trimming removed 3 bases from V and 5 bases from J; junction bases left unmatched: 3. The CDR3 is 15 residues long. The CDR3 sequence: CASSFSGGAQNIQYF. The CDR3 DNA sequence: TGTGCCAGCAGCTTTAGCGGGGGGGCCCAAAACATTCAGTACTTC.

V usage is TRBV11-2 and J usage is TRBJ2-5; D tentatively reads TRBD1 or TRBD2 (6 bases each). The CDR3 runs 16 residues. Germline CDR1 SGHAT, CDR2 FQNNGV. Trimming took off 4 bases at V and 4 bases at J, with 19 bases between the two ends. CDR3 DNA sequence: TGTGCCAGCAGCTCCCCCTGGGCGGGACACGTAGAGACCCAGTACTTC. Its translation is CASSSPWAGHVETQYF.

This clonotype was seen at least ten times. CDR3 loop: CASSVDPQGNTGELFF. For the CDR3, the DNA is TGTGCCAGCAGCGTAGACCCTCAGGGGAACACCGGGGAGCTGTTTTTT. The rearrangement joins TRBV9 to TRBJ2-2; tentative D call: TRBD1 (5 bases). This CDR3 region has 16 residues. Germline CDR1 is SGDLS and CDR2 is YYNGEE. Trimming left V 0 bases short and J 1 base short, with 10 bases between. Full variable domain (outside the CDR3, taken from reference TRBV9 and TRBJ2-2): DSGVTQTPKHLITATGQRVTLRCSPRSGDLSVYWYQQSLDQGLQFLIQYYNGEERAKGNILERFSAQQFPDLHSELNLSSLELGDSALYFCASSVDPQGNTGELFFGEGSRLTVL.

This clonotype has more than one count but fewer than ten. The chain combines TRBV20-1 with TRBJ1-5, with a possible D match to TRBD1 (5 bases). There are 14 residues in the CDR3. CDR1 and CDR2 from the germline V gene are DFQATT and SNEGSKA (reference sequence). V was shortened by 3 bases and J by 4 bases, with 13 bases between the two germline ends. In nucleotides, the CDR3 is TGCAGTGCTAGTAACGGATACAGGAATCAGCCCCAGCATTTT. This sequence encodes CSASNGYRNQPQHF.

V usage is TRBV7-3 and J usage is TRBJ2-7; TRBD1 aligns across 7 bases. The CDR3 spans 15 residues. In germline, CDR1 is SGHTA, CDR2 FQGTGA. J gave up 3 bases and V 4 bases, and 9 bases lay outside the gene matches. Here the CDR3 DNA reads TGTGCCAGCAGCTACACAGGGGCCCAGGGCTACGAGCAGTACTTC. Translated, it gives CASSYTGAQGYEQYF.